This T cell receptor (beta chain) appears in the sequencing data of a study of T cells after yellow fever vaccination. The CDR3 is 15 amino acids. Trimming removed 5 bases at V and 0 bases at J, with 11 bases between. Germline lookup yields CDR1 LNHDA and CDR2 SQIVND (reference sequence). This clonotype was seen many times. Its antigen remains unknown. Study-wide results and limits: Most clones from primary vaccination resurfaced after the booster (96% CD4, approximately 88% CD8).

One entry per CDR3 protein results from TCRdb running MiXCR on the 5' RACE reads. The sample shows about 630,000 distinct CDR3 sequences, around an eighth of them seen only once. The specimen comprised PBMCs, sampled on the day of the yellow fever booster vaccination. The genes are TRBV19 and TRBJ2-1; D remains unclear. The clonotype originates from a young man who received the YFV17D yellow fever vaccine. The CDR3 nucleotides read TGTGCCAGTAGTGTCTGGTCTCGCTCCTACAATGAGCAGTTCTTC. It is translated as CASSVWSRSYNEQFF.